A selection of T cell receptor beta chains follows, all from one sample in a study of blood T cell repertoires in COVID-19. The method was immunoSEQ multiplex PCR; TCRdb's version includes in-frame clones alone and lacks a portion of them. The sample shows about 250,000 clones, around 91% of them seen only once. Material for sequencing was peripheral blood. Receptor source: a woman aged 55-69 years with COVID-19, enrolled during active disease. Both conserved end residues are part of each CDR3. The order of the fields is CDR3 protein, CDR3 DNA, J gene, D gene, clone size, V gene. A D gene is named only where the DNA matches it firmly. Where a row states a size, it is once, few, many or the class of an expanded clone; other rows omit it.

CASSGPVGARGNTIYF	TGTGCCAGCAGTGGTCCCGTTGGGGCGCGTGGAAACACCATATATTTT	TRBJ1-3	.	.	TRBV6-6
CASSLNAGWANYGYTF	TGCGCCAGCAGCTTGAATGCAGGGTGGGCTAACTATGGCTACACCTTC	TRBJ1-2	.	.	TRBV5-1
CASSQRPLDFYEQYF	TGCGCCAGCAGTCAAAGACCGCTAGATTTCTACGAGCAGTACTTC	TRBJ2-7	.	.	TRBV23-1
CASSYPGELFF	TGTGCCAGCAGTTACCCTGGGGAGCTGTTTTTT	TRBJ2-2	.	.	TRBV6-2/TRBV6-3
CASSSPPGHTMNTEAFF	TGCGCCAGCAGCTCTCCCCCGGGACACACCATGAACACTGAAGCTTTCTTT	TRBJ1-1	.	.	TRBV5-1
CASSKGDGQQPQHF	TGTGCCAGCTCAAAGGGGGATGGGCAACAGCCCCAGCATTTT	TRBJ1-5	.	.	TRBV18
CASSRGSRGEAGANVLTF	TGTGCCAGCAGCAGGGGTAGCAGGGGAGAGGCTGGGGCCAACGTCCTGACTTTC	TRBJ2-6	.	.	TRBV7-8
CASSDRAYSYGYTF	TGTGCCAGCTCGGACAGGGCATATTCGTATGGCTACACCTTC	TRBJ1-2	TRBD1	.	TRBV27
CASSLLGGSSGNTIYF	TGTGCCAGCAGCTTACTGGGGGGGAGCTCTGGAAACACCATATATTTT	TRBJ1-3	.	once	TRBV7-9
CASSHGSVYEQYF	TGTGCCAGTAGCCACGGGTCAGTCTACGAGCAGTACTTC	TRBJ2-7	.	.	TRBV19
CASSYAVDSAATF	TGTGCCAGCAGTTACGCGGTAGACAGTGCGGCCACCTTC	TRBJ1-2	.	once	TRBV6-5
CASSPRYGTDSNQPQHF	TGTGCCAGCAGTCCGAGATATGGCACAGATAGCAATCAGCCCCAGCATTTT	TRBJ1-5	.	.	TRBV6-6
CASSPPGQTGTQYF	TGTGCCAGCTCACCACCGGGGCAAACGGGGACCCAGTACTTC	TRBJ2-5	.	.	TRBV18
CASSWIQGSEAFF	TGTGCCAGCAGCTGGATACAGGGCTCTGAAGCTTTCTTT	TRBJ1-1	.	.	TRBV11-2
CASSVGSSLAGYTF	TGTGCCAGCAGCGTAGGGAGTTCCCTCGCTGGCTACACCTTC	TRBJ1-2	.	.	TRBV9
CASNWIGAGEDTQYF	TGTGCCAGTAATTGGATTGGGGCAGGGGAAGATACGCAGTATTTT	TRBJ2-3	.	.	TRBV19
CASSQERGPGTEAFF	TGTGCCAGCAGCCAAGAGAGGGGGCCCGGCACTGAAGCTTTCTTT	TRBJ1-1	TRBD1	.	TRBV14
CASSQEIGGSGGAWDTGELFF	TGCGCCAGCAGCCAAGAAATCGGTGGTAGCGGGGGGGCTTGGGACACCGGGGAGCTGTTTTTT	TRBJ2-2	TRBD2	few	TRBV4-1
CASSQDGSAGAKNIQYF	TGTGCCAGCAGCCAAGACGGAAGTGCAGGAGCCAAAAACATTCAGTACTTC	TRBJ2-4	.	.	TRBV14
CASSTGRENTEAFF	TGTGCCAGTAGTACCGGCCGGGAGAACACTGAAGCTTTCTTT	TRBJ1-1	.	.	TRBV19
CASAQRGGDYTDTQYF	TGTGCCAGCGCCCAGCGGGGGGGAGACTACACAGATACGCAGTATTTT	TRBJ2-3	.	few	TRBV21-1
CASSTLVGDTDTQYF	TGTGCCAGCAGCACTCTAGTCGGAGACACAGATACGCAGTATTTT	TRBJ2-3	.	once	TRBV7-9
CASRETGGRGETQYF	TGCGCCAGCAGAGAGACGGGGGGTCGCGGAGAGACCCAGTACTTC	TRBJ2-5	TRBD2	.	TRBV5-1
CASSQELWSAGNTIYF	TGCGCCAGCAGCCAAGAATTATGGAGCGCTGGAAACACCATATATTTT	TRBJ1-3	.	few	TRBV4-3
CASSIYTVNTEAFF	TGTGCCAGTAGTATCTACACAGTGAACACTGAAGCTTTCTTT	TRBJ1-1	.	.	TRBV19
CASTRTGGTDTQYF	TGCGCCAGCACCAGGACAGGGGGTACAGATACGCAGTATTTT	TRBJ2-3	TRBD1	.	TRBV5-1
CASSLLGGTHTEAFF	TGTGCCAGCAGCCTGTTAGGGGGCACGCACACTGAAGCTTTCTTT	TRBJ1-1	TRBD1	.	TRBV7-9
CASRGDLYEQYF	TGTGCCTCTCGGGGAGATCTTTACGAGCAGTACTTC	TRBJ2-7	.	.	TRBV7-2
CAISDRTVTYYGYTF	TGTGCCATCAGTGATCGGACAGTCACGTACTATGGCTACACCTTC	TRBJ1-2	.	.	TRBV10-3
CASSLGLAGGQETQYF	TGTGCCAGCAGCCTAGGATTAGCGGGGGGCCAGGAGACCCAGTACTTC	TRBJ2-5	TRBD2	.	TRBV11-3
CASSQGLAGGRTDTQYF	TGTGCCAGCAGCCAAGGACTAGCGGGGGGCAGGACAGATACGCAGTATTTT	TRBJ2-3	TRBD2	.	TRBV5-8
CASSAGNSNQPQHF	TGTGCCAGCAGCGCAGGGAATAGCAATCAGCCCCAGCATTTT	TRBJ1-5	.	.	TRBV9
CASSQDLTAGGFGEQYF	TGTGCCAGCAGCCAAGATTTAACGGCGGGGGGGTTTGGCGAGCAGTACTTC	TRBJ2-7	TRBD2	.	TRBV4-2
CASRGSGHNEKLFF	TGTGCCAGCCGTGGGTCCGGACATAATGAAAAACTGTTTTTT	TRBJ1-4	.	.	TRBV6-1
CASSQETGTYNSPLHF	TGTGCCAGCAGCCAAGAGACAGGGACCTATAATTCACCCCTCCACTTT	TRBJ1-6	TRBD1	.	TRBV5-4
CASSQAEGYGYTF	TGTGCCAGCAGCCAAGCGGAGGGCTATGGCTACACCTTC	TRBJ1-2	.	.	TRBV9
CATSRDLGQVYGYTF	TGTGCCACCAGCAGAGACCTCGGACAGGTCTATGGCTACACCTTC	TRBJ1-2	TRBD1	.	TRBV15
CASSTRTANEKLFF	TGTGCCAGCAGCACCAGGACAGCAAATGAAAAACTGTTTTTT	TRBJ1-4	.	.	TRBV3-1/TRBV3-2
CASMVGERRNTEAFF	TGCGCCAGCATGGTAGGGGAAAGAAGGAACACTGAAGCTTTCTTT	TRBJ1-1	.	once	TRBV5-1
CASSLVGAGETQYF	TGTGCCAGCAGCTTAGTAGGGGCTGGGGAGACCCAGTACTTC	TRBJ2-5	.	once	TRBV7-9
CASSPGNRGKETQYF	TGTGCCAGCTCCCCAGGAAACAGGGGGAAAGAGACCCAGTACTTC	TRBJ2-5	TRBD1	.	TRBV5-8
CASSGRTEEYGYTF	TGTGCCAGCAGCGGAAGGACAGAAGAGTATGGCTACACCTTC	TRBJ1-2	.	once	TRBV9
CAISESGFPGQPQHF	TGTGCCATCAGTGAGTCGGGGTTTCCAGGGCAGCCCCAGCATTTT	TRBJ1-5	.	.	TRBV10-3
CATKPLQGYNSPLHF	TGCGCCACCAAACCCTTACAGGGCTATAATTCACCCCTCCACTTT	TRBJ1-6	.	.	TRBV10-1
CASSPGGNQRNTEAFF	TGTGCCAGCAGCCCCGGAGGGAACCAGCGGAACACTGAAGCTTTCTTT	TRBJ1-1	.	few	TRBV7-6
CASSEAWTGKVHNEQFF	TGTGCCAGCAGTGAAGCTTGGACAGGGAAGGTCCACAATGAGCAGTTCTTC	TRBJ2-1	TRBD1	.	TRBV6-1
CASSPPGGDNEQFF	TGTGCCAGCAGCCCGCCGGGGGGAGACAATGAGCAGTTCTTC	TRBJ2-1	TRBD2	.	TRBV7-3
CASSLTSGPYEQFF	TGTGCCAGCAGCTTGACTAGCGGGCCCTATGAGCAGTTCTTC	TRBJ2-1	TRBD2	.	TRBV6-5
CAWSPKGQGAIYGYTF	TGTGCCTGGAGTCCAAAGGGACAGGGGGCGATCTATGGCTACACCTTC	TRBJ1-2	TRBD1	.	TRBV30
CASGQPGTGENYGYTF	TGTGCTAGTGGTCAACCAGGGACAGGGGAAAACTATGGCTACACCTTC	TRBJ1-2	TRBD1	.	TRBV12-5
CASRDRFTDTQYF	TGTGCCAGTCGGGACAGATTCACAGATACGCAGTATTTT	TRBJ2-3	TRBD1	.	TRBV25-1
CASTAGVGNTEAFF	TGTGCCAGTACTGCAGGGGTGGGGAACACTGAAGCTTTCTTT	TRBJ1-1	.	.	TRBV19
CASSQASRNQPQHF	TGTGCCAGCAGCCAAGCCTCCCGCAATCAGCCCCAGCATTTT	TRBJ1-5	.	.	TRBV3-1/TRBV3-2
CASSQGQRNQPQHF	TGTGCCAGCAGTCAGGGACAGAGAAATCAGCCCCAGCATTTT	TRBJ1-5	TRBD1	.	TRBV27
CASSRDTGQTPNYGYTF	TGTGCCAGCAGCCGGGACACGGGACAGACCCCTAACTATGGCTACACCTTC	TRBJ1-2	TRBD1	.	TRBV2
CASSPHTGPTGSLHYGYTF	TGTGCCAGCAGCCCGCACACGGGACCTACAGGGTCGCTGCACTATGGCTACACCTTC	TRBJ1-2	.	.	TRBV3-1/TRBV3-2
CASSQGARGSPLHF	TGTGCCAGCAGCCAAGGGGCTCGGGGTTCACCCCTCCACTTT	TRBJ1-6	.	few	TRBV3-1/TRBV3-2
CASSPGGTSGYITQYF	TGTGCCAGCAGCCCGGGCGGGACTAGCGGATACATCACGCAGTATTTT	TRBJ2-3	TRBD2	.	TRBV5-4
CASSYAGVSGNTIYF	TGTGCCAGCAGTTACGCAGGGGTCTCTGGAAACACCATATATTTT	TRBJ1-3	.	few	TRBV6-5